This T cell receptor beta chain comes out of a study of radiation and T cells in renal cell carcinoma. Data came from immunoSEQ multiplex PCR; TCRdb stores just in-frame clones and leaves some out. The sample lists 150,000 or so clones, about 87% occurring once. The ends were cut back, 3 bases at V and 1 base at J, with 10 bases in the middle. This CDR3 comprises 14 residues. Germline CDR1 and CDR2: SGHDT and YYEEEE. Regarding time point: baseline pretreatment blood. As for treatment: 15 Gy SBRT to primary tumor, nephrectomy 4 weeks later. Serial blood draws occurred at baseline and 2 and 4 weeks post-SBRT.

V gene TRBV5-6 combines with J gene TRBJ1-1; tentative D call: TRBD1 (5 bases). The sequence was collected from a woman between 65 and 79 years old with renal cell carcinoma. The sample was blood, taken from a patient whose treatment included radiotherapy and nephrectomy. The CDR3 region is CASSWTGGNTEAFF. DNA for the CDR3: TGTGCCAGCAGCTGGACGGGGGGGAACACTGAAGCTTTCTTT.